The TCR beta chain described here comes from a study of blood T cell repertoires in COVID-19. Study-wide background: T cells, B-cell-depleted T cells, or PBMCs supplied cDNA or gDNA.

Seattle's cohort entered during active infection and was followed longitudinally. Between the trimmed V and J ends, which lost 1 base and 2 bases, there was a span of 7 bases. The CDR3 loop spans 14 amino acids. Germline CDR1 LGHDT, CDR2 YNNKEL (reference sequence). Per the original methods: For nucleated cells, counts were estimated from reference gene primer amplification. The assay was immunoSEQ multiplex PCR, and TCRdb's table has in-frame clones only and misses some. Clonal size and the V and J genes are those of that table, whereas D and trimming came from the DNA. Of 300,000 to 350,000 clones listed, approximately 92% are singletons.

This receptor was identified in a woman in her twenties or thirties with COVID-19, enrolled during active disease. Sequencing was performed on peripheral blood. This rearrangement joins TRBV3-1 (or the pseudogene TRBV3-2) to TRBJ2-3; D remains ambiguous. In DNA, the CDR3 is TGTGCCAGCAGCCAAGGGCACCCCACAGATACGCAGTATTTT. It is translated as CASSQGHPTDTQYF.